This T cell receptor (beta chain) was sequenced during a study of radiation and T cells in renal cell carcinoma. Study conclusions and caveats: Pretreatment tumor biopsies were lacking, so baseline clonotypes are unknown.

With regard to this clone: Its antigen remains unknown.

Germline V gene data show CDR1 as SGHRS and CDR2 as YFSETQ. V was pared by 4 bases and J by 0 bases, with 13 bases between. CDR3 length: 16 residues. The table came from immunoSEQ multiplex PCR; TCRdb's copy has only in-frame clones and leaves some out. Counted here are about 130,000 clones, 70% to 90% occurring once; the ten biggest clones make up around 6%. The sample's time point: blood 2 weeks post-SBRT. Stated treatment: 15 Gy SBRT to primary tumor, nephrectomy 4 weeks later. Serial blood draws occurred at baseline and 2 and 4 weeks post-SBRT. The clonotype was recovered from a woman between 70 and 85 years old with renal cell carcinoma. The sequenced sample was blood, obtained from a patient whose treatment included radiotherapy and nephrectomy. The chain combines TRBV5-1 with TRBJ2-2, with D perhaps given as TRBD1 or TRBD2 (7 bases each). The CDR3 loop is CASSRGGGSNTGELFF. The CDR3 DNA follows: TGCGCCAGCAGCCGGGGAGGGGGCTCGAACACCGGGGAGCTGTTTTTT.